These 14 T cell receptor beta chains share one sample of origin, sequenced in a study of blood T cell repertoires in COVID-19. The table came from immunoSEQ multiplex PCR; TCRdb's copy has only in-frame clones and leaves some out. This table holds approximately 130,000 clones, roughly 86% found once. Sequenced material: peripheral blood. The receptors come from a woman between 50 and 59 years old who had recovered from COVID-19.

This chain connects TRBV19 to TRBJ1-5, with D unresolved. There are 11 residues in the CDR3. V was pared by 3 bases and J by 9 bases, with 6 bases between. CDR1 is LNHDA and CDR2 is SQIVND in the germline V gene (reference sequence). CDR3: CASSMAGPQHF. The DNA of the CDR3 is TGTGCCAGTAGTATGGCGGGGCCCCAGCATTTT.

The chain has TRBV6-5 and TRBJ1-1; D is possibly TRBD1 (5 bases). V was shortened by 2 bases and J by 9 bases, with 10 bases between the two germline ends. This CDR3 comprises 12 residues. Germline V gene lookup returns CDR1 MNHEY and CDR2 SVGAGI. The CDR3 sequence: CASSYVGGKAFF. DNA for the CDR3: TGTGCCAGCAGTTACGTCGGGGGTAAAGCTTTCTTT.

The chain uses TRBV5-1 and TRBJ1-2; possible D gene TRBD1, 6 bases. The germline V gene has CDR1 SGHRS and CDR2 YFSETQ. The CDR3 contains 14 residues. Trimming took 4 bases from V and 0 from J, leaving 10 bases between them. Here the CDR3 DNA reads TGCGCCAGCAGCCCAGGGGTTCCTAACTATGGCTACACCTTC. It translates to CASSPGVPNYGYTF.

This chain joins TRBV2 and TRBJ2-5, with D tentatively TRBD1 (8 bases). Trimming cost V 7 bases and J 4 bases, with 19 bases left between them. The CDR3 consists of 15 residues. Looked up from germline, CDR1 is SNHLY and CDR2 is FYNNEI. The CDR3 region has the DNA TGTGCCAGCACCGACAGGGGCGGGGGAGGAGAGACCCAGTACTTC. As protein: CASTDRGGGGETQYF.

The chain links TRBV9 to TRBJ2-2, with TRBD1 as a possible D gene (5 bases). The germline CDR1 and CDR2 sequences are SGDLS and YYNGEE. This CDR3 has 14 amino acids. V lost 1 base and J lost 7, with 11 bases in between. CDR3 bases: TGTGCCAGCAGCGTAAAGGGGCATGGCGGGGAGCTGTTTTTT. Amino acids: CASSVKGHGGELFF.

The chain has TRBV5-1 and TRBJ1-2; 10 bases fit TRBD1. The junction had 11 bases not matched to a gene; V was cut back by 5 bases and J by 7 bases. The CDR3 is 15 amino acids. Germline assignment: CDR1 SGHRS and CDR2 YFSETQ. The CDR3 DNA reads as TGCGCCAGCAGACCAACGACCGGGACAGGGGTTGGCTACACCTTC. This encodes CASRPTTGTGVGYTF.

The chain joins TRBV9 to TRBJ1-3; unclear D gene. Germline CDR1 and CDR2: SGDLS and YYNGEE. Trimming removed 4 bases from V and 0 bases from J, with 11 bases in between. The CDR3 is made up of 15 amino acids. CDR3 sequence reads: CASSPTVDSGNTIYF. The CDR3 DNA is TGTGCCAGCAGCCCCACCGTAGACTCTGGAAACACCATATATTTT.

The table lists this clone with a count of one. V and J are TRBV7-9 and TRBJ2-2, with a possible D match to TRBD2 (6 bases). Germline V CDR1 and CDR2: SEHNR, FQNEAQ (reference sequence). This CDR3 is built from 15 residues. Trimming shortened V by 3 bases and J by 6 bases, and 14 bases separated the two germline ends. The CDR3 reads CASSFYGRVSGELFF. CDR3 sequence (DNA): TGTGCCAGCAGCTTTTACGGGAGAGTTTCCGGGGAGCTGTTTTTT.

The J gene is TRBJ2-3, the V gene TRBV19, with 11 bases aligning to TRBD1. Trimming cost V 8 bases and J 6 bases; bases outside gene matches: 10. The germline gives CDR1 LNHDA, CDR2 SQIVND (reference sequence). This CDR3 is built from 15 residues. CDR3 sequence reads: CASSTGTGGWDTQYF. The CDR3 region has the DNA TGTGCCAGTTCTACCGGGACAGGGGGGTGGGATACGCAGTATTTT. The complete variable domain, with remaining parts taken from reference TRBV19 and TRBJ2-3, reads DGGITQSPKYLFRKEGQNVTLSCEQNLNHDAMYWYRQDPGQGLRLIYYSQIVNDFQKGDIAEGYSVSREKKESFPLTVTSAQKNPTAFYLCASSTGTGGWDTQYFGPGTRLTVL.

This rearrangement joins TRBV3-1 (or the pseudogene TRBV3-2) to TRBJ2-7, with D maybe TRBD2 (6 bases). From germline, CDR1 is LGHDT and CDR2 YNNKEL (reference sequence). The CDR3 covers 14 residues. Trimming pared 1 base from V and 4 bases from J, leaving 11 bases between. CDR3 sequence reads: CASSQGGGAYEQYF. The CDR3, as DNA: TGTGCCAGCAGCCAAGGTGGAGGGGCTTACGAGCAGTACTTC.

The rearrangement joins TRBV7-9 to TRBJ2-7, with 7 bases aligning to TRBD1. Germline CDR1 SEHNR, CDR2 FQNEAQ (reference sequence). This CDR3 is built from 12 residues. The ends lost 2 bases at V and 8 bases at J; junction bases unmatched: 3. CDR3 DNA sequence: TGTGCCAGCAGCTTAAAGACAGGGAAGCAGTACTTC. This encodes CASSLKTGKQYF. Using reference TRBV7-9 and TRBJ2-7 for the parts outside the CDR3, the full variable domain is DTGVSQNPRHKITKRGQNVTFRCDPISEHNRLYWYRQTLGQGPEFLTYFQNEAQLEKSRLLSDRFSAERPKGSFSTLEIQRTEQGDSAMYLCASSLKTGKQYFGPGTRLTVT.

CDR3 sequence reads: CSVDTASGANVLTF. CDR3 DNA sequence: TGCAGCGTTGATACAGCCTCTGGGGCCAACGTCCTGACTTTC. The chain uses TRBV29-1 and TRBJ2-6, with D unresolved. The V end was cut by 3 bases, the J end by 0 bases, with 6 bases between. The germline V gene has CDR1 SQVTM and CDR2 ANQGSEA. This CDR3 contains 14 residues.

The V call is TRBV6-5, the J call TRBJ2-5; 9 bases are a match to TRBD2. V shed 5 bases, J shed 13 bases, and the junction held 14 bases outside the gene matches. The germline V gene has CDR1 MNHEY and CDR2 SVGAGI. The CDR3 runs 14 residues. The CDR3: CASSPSGLAGIPYF. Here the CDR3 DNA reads TGTGCCAGCAGTCCCTCGGGCCTAGCGGGGATCCCGTACTTC.

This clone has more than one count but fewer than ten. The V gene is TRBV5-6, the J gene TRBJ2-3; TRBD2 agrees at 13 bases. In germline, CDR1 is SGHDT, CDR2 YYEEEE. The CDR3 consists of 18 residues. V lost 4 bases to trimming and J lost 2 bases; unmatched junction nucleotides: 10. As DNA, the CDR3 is TGTGCCAGCAGCCCTACTAGCGGGAGGGCCTTATCCACAGATACGCAGTATTTT. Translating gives CASSPTSGRALSTDTQYF.